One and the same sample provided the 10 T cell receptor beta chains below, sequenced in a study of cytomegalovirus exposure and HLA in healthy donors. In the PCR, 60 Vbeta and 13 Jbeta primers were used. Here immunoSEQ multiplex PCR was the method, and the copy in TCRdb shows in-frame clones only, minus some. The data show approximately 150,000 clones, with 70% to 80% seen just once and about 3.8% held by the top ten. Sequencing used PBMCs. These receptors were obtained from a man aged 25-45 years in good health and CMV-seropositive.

The CDR3 DNA reads TGTGCCAGCAGTGAACGGGGGGCGGCTGGCGAAAAACTGTTTTTT. Its translation is CASSERGAAGEKLFF. The gene calls are TRBV25-1 and TRBJ1-4; D may be TRBD1 (6 bases). CDR1 is MGHDK and CDR2 is SYGVNS in the germline V gene. The CDR3 has 15 residues. Trimming left V 2 bases short and J 8 bases short, with 15 bases between. Drawing the rest from reference TRBV25-1 and TRBJ1-4, the complete variable domain is EADIYQTPRYLVIGTGKKITLECSQTMGHDKMYWYQQDPGMELHLIHYSYGVNSTEKGDLSSESTVSRIRTEHFPLTLESARPSHTSQYLCASSERGAAGEKLFFGSGTQLSVL.

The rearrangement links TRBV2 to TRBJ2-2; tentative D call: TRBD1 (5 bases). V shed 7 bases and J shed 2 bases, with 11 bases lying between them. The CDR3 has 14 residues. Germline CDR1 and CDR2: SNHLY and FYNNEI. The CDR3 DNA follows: TGTGCCAGCAATCCAGACAGAAACACCGGGGAGCTGTTTTTT. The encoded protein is CASNPDRNTGELFF. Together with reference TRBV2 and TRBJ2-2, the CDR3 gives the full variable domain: EPEVTQTPSHQVTQMGQEVILRCVPISNHLYFYWYRQILGQKVEFLVSFYNNEISEKSEIFDDQFSVERPDGSNFTLKIRSTKLEDSAMYFCASNPDRNTGELFFGEGSRLTVL.

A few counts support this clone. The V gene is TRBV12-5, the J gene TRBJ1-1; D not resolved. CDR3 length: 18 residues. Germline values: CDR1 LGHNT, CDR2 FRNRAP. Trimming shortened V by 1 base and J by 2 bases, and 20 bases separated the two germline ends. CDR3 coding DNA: TGTGCTAGTGGTTTGGACCCATGGCTGGAGAATCCTAACACTGAAGCTTTCTTT. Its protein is CASGLDPWLENPNTEAFF.

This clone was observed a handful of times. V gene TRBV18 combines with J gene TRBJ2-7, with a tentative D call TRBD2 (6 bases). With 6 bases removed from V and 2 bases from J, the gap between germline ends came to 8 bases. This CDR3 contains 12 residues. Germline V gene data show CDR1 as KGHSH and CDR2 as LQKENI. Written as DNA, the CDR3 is TGTGCCAGCTCGGAGGGACCCTACGAGCAGTACTTC. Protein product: CASSEGPYEQYF.

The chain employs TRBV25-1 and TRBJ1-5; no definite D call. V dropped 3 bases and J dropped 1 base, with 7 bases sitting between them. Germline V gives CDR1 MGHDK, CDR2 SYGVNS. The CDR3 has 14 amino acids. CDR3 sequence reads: CASSDEVSNQPQHF. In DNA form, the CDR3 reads TGTGCCAGCAGTGACGAGGTGAGCAATCAGCCCCAGCATTTT.

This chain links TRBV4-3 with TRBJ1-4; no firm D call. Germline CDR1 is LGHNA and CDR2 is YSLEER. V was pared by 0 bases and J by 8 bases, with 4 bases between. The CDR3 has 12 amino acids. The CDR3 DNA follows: TGCGCCAGCAGCCAAGACAGGGAAAAACTGTTTTTT. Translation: CASSQDREKLFF.

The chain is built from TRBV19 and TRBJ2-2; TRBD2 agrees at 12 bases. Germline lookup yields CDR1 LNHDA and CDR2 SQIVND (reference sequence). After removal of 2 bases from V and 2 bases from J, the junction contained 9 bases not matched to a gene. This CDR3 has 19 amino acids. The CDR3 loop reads CASSINWASGGANTGELFF. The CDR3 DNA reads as TGTGCCAGTAGTATAAACTGGGCTAGCGGGGGGGCCAACACCGGGGAGCTGTTTTTT.

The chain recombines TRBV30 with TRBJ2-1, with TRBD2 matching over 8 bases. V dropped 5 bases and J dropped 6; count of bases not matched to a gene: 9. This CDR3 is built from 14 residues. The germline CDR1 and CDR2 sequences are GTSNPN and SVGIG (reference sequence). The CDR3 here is CAWAGGGSRNEQFF. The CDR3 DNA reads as TGTGCCTGGGCCGGGGGGGGAAGTCGCAATGAGCAGTTCTTC. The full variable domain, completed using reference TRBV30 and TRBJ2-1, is SQTIHQWPATLVQPVGSPLSLECTVEGTSNPNLYWYRQAAGRGLQLLFYSVGIGQISSEVPQNLSASRPQDRQFILSSKKLLLSDSGFYLCAWAGGGSRNEQFFGPGTRLTVL.

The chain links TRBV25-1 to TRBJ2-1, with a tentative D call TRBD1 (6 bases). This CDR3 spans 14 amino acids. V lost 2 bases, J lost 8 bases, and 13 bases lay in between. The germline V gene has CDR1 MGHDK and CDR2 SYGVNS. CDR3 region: CASSERIRGDEQFF. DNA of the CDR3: TGTGCCAGCAGTGAAAGAATCAGGGGCGATGAGCAGTTCTTC.

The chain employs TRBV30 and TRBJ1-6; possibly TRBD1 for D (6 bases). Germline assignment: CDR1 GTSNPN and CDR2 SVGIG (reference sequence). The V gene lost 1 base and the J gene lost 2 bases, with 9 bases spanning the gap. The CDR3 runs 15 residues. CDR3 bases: TGTGCCTGGAGTGCACAGGGACCCTATAATTCACCCCTCCACTTT. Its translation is CAWSAQGPYNSPLHF.